One and the same sample provided the 6 T cell receptor beta chains below, sequenced in a study of shared clonotypes between healthy human individuals. Repertoires were generated with immunoSEQ multiplex PCR, while TCRdb's copy carries only in-frame clones and drops some. The sample shows about 990,000 clones, 70% to 80% of them seen only once. The sample was memory CD4+ T cells from PBMCs. Subset given: CD45RA-negative fraction. These receptors were taken from a man between 18 and 29 years old in good health. Some clones in this sample may be carry-over from other donors' samples.

The J gene is TRBJ1-1, the V gene TRBV7-8; perhaps TRBD1 as D (5 bases). The CDR3 is 14 amino acids. From germline, CDR1 is SGHVS and CDR2 FQNEAQ. Trimming took off 4 bases at V and 4 bases at J, with 13 bases between the two ends. CDR3 DNA: TGTGCCAGCAGCTGGCGAGGGGAAACCACTGAAGCTTTCTTT. This gives the protein CASSWRGETTEAFF.

The CDR3 loop is CASSPGGVVGELFF. As DNA, the CDR3 is TGTGCCAGCAGCCCAGGGGGCGTTGTGGGGGAGCTGTTTTTT. This chain links TRBV7-2 with TRBJ2-2, with TRBD1 matching 8 bases. This CDR3 has 14 residues. Germline CDR1 is SGHTA and CDR2 is FQGNSA. The V segment lost 5 bases and the J segment 8 bases; nucleotides outside the gene matches: 7.

The rearrangement links TRBV5-1 to TRBJ2-7, with a possible D match to TRBD2 (6 bases). Germline CDR1 is SGHRS and CDR2 is YFSETQ. The CDR3 runs 14 residues. V was shortened by 0 bases and J by 2 bases, with 9 bases between the two germline ends. For the CDR3, the DNA is TGCGCCAGCAGCTTGGCCGGGAGCCCCTACGAGCAGTACTTC. Encoded protein: CASSLAGSPYEQYF.

This clone has at least ten counts. The V gene is TRBV7-7, the J gene TRBJ1-3; D may be TRBD1 (6 bases). V lost 5 bases and J lost 2, with 13 bases in between. The CDR3 length is 15 residues. Germline V gene data show CDR1 as SSHAT and CDR2 as FNYEAQ (reference sequence). CDR3: CASSPAGDPGNTIYF. DNA for the CDR3: TGTGCCAGCAGCCCGGCAGGGGATCCTGGAAACACCATATATTTT.

The J gene is TRBJ1-1, the V gene TRBV7-9; D call uncertain. The CDR3 spans 12 residues. Trimming pared 2 bases from V and 8 bases from J, leaving 9 bases between. CDR1 and CDR2 from the germline V gene are SEHNR and FQNEAQ (reference sequence). CDR3 in amino acids: CASSLRREEAFF. The CDR3, as DNA: TGTGCCAGCAGCTTACGGAGGGAAGAAGCTTTCTTT.

This chain connects TRBV7-6 to TRBJ1-5, with D possibly being TRBD1 (5 bases). Trimming removed 5 bases at V and 1 base at J, with 12 bases between. This CDR3 is built from 15 residues. Germline V CDR1 and CDR2: SGHVS, FNYEAQ. The CDR3 DNA reads TGTGCCAGCAGCAACCGGGCAGGGAGCAATCAGCCCCAGCATTTT. Translated, it gives CASSNRAGSNQPQHF.